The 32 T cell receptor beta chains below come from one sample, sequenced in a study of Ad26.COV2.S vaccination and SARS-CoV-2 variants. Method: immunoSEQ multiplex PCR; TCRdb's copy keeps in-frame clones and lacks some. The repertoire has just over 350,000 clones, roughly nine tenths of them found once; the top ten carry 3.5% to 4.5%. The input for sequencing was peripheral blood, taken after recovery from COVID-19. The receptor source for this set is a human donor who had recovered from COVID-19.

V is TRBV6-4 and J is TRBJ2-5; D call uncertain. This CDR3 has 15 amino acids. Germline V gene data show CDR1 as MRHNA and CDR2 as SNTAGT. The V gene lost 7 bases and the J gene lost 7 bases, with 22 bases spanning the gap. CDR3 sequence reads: CASTDGRVRVGTQYF. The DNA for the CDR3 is TGTGCCAGCACCGATGGACGAGTTCGCGTCGGGACCCAGTACTTC.

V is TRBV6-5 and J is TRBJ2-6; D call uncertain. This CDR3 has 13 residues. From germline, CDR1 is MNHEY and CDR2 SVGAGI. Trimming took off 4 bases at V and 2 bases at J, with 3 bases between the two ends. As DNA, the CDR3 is TGTGCCAGCAGTTCCGCTGGGGCCAACGTCCTGACTTTC. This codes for CASSSAGANVLTF.

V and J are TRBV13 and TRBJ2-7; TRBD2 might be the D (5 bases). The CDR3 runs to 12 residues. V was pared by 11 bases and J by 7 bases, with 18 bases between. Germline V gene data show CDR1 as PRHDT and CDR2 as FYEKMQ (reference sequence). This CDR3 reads CACSRGSGEQYF. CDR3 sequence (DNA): TGTGCCTGCTCCCGGGGTTCGGGAGAGCAGTACTTC.

DNA of the CDR3: TGTGCCAGCACCAGAGGTCTTGACAGGTCTAATTCACCCCTCCACTTT. This sequence encodes CASTRGLDRSNSPLHF. This sequence joins TRBV9 and TRBJ1-6; D might be TRBD1 (6 bases). Germline V lookup: CDR1 SGDLS, CDR2 YYNGEE. This CDR3 spans 16 amino acids. V shed 6 bases and J shed 6 bases, with 19 bases lying between them.

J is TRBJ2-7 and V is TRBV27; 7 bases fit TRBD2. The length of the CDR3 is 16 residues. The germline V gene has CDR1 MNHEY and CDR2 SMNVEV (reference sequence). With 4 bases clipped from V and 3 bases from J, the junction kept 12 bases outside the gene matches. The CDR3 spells CASSSLLIGEGYEQYF. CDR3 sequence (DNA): TGTGCCAGCAGTTCCCTTTTAATCGGGGAGGGCTACGAGCAGTACTTC.

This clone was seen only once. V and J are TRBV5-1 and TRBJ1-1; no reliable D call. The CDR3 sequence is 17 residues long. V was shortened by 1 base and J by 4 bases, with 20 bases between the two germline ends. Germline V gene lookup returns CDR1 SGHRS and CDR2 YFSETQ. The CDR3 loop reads CASSLNAVSVLGTEAFF. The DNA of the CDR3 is TGCGCCAGCAGCTTGAACGCGGTAAGCGTATTGGGCACTGAAGCTTTCTTT.

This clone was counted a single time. CDR3 region: CASSLTTGSIYGYTF. DNA for the CDR3: TGCGCCAGCAGCCTCACGACAGGGTCCATCTATGGCTACACCTTC. The chain is built from TRBV4-1 and TRBJ1-2; 7 bases align to TRBD1. This CDR3 has 15 amino acids. Germline trimming cut 4 bases from V and 4 bases from J; bases unmatched to any gene: 9. Germline V gene lookup returns CDR1 MGHRA and CDR2 YSYEKL.

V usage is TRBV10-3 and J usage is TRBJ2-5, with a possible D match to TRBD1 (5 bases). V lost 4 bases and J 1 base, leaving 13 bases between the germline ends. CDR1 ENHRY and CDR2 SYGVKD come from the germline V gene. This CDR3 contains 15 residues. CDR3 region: CAISGQYPTQETQYF. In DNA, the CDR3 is TGTGCCATCAGTGGACAGTACCCAACCCAAGAGACCCAGTACTTC.

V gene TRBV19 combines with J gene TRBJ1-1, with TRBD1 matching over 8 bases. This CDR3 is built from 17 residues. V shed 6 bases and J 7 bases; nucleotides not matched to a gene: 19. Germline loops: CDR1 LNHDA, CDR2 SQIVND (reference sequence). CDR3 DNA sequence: TGTGCCAGTAGCGCCCGGGCAGGGGGCGCGGACGACGATGAAGCTTTCTTT. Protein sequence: CASSARAGGADDDEAFF.

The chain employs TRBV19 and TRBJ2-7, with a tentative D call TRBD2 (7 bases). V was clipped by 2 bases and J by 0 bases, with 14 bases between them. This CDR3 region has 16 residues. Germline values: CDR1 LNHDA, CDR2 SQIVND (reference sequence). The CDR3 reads CASSIRGGGGSYEQYF. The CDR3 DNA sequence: TGTGCCAGTAGTATAAGAGGGGGGGGAGGCTCCTACGAGCAGTACTTC.

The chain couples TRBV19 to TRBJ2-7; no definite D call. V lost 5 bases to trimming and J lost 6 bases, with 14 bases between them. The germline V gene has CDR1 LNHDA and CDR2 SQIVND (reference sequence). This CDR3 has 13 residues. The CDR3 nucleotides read TGTGCCAGTAGTTTTAACATCGCTCGCGAGCAGTACTTC. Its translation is CASSFNIAREQYF. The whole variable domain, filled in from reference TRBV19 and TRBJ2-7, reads DGGITQSPKYLFRKEGQNVTLSCEQNLNHDAMYWYRQDPGQGLRLIYYSQIVNDFQKGDIAEGYSVSREKKESFPLTVTSAQKNPTAFYLCASSFNIAREQYFGPGTRLTVT.

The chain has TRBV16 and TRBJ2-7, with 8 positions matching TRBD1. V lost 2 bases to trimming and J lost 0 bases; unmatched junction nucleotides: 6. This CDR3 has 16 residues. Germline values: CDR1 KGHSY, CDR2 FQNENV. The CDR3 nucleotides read TGTGCCAGCAGCCAAGGTTTACAGGGGGGCTCCTACGAGCAGTACTTC. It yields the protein CASSQGLQGGSYEQYF.

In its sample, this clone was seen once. The CDR3: CASAWGPDRPESMNTEAFF. CDR3 coding DNA: TGTGCCAGTGCCTGGGGGCCCGACCGACCCGAGTCAATGAACACTGAAGCTTTCTTT. The rearrangement uses TRBV19 and TRBJ1-1; possibly TRBD1 for D (6 bases). V gave up 8 bases and J gave up 0 bases, with 28 bases separating them. CDR3 length: 19 amino acids. CDR1 and CDR2 (germline): LNHDA, SQIVND (reference sequence).

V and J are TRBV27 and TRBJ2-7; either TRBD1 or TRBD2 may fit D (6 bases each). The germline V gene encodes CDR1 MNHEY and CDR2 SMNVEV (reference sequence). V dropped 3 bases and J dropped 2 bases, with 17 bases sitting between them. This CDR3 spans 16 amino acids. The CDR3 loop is CASSFVRGDNPYEQYF. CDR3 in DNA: TGTGCCAGCAGTTTCGTTCGCGGGGACAACCCCTACGAGCAGTACTTC.

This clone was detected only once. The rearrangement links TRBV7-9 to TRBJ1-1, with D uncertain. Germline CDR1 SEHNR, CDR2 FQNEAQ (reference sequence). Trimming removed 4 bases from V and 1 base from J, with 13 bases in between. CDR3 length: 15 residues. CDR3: CASSSHSSPNTEAFF. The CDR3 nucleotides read TGTGCCAGCAGCTCCCACTCATCCCCGAACACTGAAGCTTTCTTT.

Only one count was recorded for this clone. Written as DNA, the CDR3 is TGTGCCAGCAGTTACGGTGCCAACAGAAAACAAAACTATGGCTACACCTTC. Protein product: CASSYGANRKQNYGYTF. This chain connects TRBV6-2 or TRBV6-3 to TRBJ1-2, with D unclear. The CDR3 runs 17 residues. The germline V and J ends were trimmed by 2 bases and 2 bases, with 18 bases remaining between them. CDR1 is MNHEY and CDR2 is SVGEGT in the germline V gene.

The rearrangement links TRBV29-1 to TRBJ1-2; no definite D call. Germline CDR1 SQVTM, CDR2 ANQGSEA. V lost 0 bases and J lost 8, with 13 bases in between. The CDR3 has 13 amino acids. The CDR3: CSVEDPFRRGYTF. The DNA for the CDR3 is TGCAGCGTTGAAGACCCCTTCAGGAGAGGCTACACCTTC.

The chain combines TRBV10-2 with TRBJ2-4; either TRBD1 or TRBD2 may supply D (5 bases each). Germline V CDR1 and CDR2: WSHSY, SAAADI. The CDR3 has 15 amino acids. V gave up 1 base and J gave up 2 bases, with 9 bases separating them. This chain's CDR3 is CASSEYMGPKNIQYF. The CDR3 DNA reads TGCGCCAGCAGTGAGTACATGGGACCCAAAAACATTCAGTACTTC.

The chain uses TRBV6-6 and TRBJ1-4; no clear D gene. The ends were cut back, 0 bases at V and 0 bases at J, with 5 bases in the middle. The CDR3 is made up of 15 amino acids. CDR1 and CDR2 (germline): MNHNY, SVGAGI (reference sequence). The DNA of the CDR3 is TGTGCCAGCAGTTACTCAGATGCAACTAATGAAAAACTGTTTTTT. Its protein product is CASSYSDATNEKLFF.

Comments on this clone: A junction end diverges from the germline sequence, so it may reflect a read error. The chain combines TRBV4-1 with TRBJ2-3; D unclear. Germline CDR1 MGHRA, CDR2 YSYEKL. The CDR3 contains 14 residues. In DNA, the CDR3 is TGCGCCAGTAGCCTTACACCGAGCACAGATACGCAGTATTTT. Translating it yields CASSLTPSTDTQYF.

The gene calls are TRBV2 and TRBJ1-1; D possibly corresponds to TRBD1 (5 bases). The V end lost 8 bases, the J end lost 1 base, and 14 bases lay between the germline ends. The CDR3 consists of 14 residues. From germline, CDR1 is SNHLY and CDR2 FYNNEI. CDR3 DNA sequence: TGTGCCAGCCGCACCGGGACCCCGAACACTGAAGCTTTCTTT. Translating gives CASRTGTPNTEAFF.

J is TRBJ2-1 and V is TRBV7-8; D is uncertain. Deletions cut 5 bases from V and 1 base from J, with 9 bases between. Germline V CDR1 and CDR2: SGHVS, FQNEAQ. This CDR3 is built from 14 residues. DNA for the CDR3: TGTGCCAGCAGCCTCCCAGGATCCTACAATGAGCAGTTCTTC. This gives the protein CASSLPGSYNEQFF.

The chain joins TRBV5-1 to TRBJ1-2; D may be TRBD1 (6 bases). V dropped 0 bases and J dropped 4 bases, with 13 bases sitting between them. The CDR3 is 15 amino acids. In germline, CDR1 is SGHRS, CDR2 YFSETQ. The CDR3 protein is CASSLDPGHSYGYTF. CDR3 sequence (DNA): TGCGCCAGCAGCTTGGATCCGGGACACTCCTATGGCTACACCTTC.

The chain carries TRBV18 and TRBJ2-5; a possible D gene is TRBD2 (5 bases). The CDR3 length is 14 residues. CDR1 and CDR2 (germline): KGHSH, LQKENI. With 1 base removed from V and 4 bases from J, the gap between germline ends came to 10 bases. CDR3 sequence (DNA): TGTGCCAGCTCACCACTTCTTGAGGGAGAGACCCAGTACTTC. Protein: CASSPLLEGETQYF.

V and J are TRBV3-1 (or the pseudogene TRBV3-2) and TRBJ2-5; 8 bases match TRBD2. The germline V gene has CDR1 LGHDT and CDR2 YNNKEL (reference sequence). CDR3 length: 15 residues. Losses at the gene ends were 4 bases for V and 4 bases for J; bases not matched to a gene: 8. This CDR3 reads CASSLGLAGLETQYF. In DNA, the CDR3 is TGTGCCAGCAGCCTTGGGCTAGCGGGTTTAGAGACCCAGTACTTC.

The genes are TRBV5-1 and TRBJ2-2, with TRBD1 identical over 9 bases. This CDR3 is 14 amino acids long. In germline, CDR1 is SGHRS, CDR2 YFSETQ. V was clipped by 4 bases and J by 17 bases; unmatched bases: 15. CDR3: CASSGGTGSGGCFF. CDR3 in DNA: TGCGCCAGCAGCGGGGGGACAGGGAGTGGTGGCTGTTTTTTT.

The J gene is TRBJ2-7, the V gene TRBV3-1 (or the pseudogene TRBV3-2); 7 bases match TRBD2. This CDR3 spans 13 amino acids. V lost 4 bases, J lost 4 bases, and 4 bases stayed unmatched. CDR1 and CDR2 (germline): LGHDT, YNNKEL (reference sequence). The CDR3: CASSRGLSYEQYF. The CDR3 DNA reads TGTGCCAGCAGCCGGGGACTATCTTACGAGCAGTACTTC.

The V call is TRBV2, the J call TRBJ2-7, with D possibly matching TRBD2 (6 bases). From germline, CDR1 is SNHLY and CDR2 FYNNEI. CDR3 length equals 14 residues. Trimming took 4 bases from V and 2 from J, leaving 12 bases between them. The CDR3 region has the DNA TGTGCCAGCAGTGGTGAGACTAGGGCCTACGAGCAGTACTTC. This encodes CASSGETRAYEQYF.

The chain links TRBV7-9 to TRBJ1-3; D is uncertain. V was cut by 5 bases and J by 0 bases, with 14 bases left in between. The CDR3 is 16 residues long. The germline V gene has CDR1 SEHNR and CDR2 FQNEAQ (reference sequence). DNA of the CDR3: TGTGCCAGCAGCGTCCACGGGCCGAGCTCTGGAAACACCATATATTTT. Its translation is CASSVHGPSSGNTIYF.

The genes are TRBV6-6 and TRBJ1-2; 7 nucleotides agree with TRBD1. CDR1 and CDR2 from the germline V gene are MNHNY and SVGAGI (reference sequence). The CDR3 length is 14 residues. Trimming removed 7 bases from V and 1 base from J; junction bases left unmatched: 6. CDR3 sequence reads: CASNRDRGNYGYTF. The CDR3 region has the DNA TGTGCCAGCAACCGGGACAGAGGTAACTATGGCTACACCTTC.

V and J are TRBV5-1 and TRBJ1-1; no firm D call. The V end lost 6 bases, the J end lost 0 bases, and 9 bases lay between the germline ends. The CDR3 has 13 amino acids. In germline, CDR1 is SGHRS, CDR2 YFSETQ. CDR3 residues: CASTQQMNTEAFF. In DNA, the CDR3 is TGCGCCAGCACTCAACAGATGAACACTGAAGCTTTCTTT.

CDR3 protein: CASSQRGAGGGETQYF. CDR3 coding DNA: TGTGCCAGCAGCCAAAGGGGGGCAGGGGGCGGAGAGACCCAGTACTTC. The rearrangement links TRBV7-2 to TRBJ2-5; 8 positions agree with TRBD1. The CDR3 covers 16 residues. From germline, CDR1 is SGHTA and CDR2 FQGNSA. J lost 4 bases, V lost 5 bases, and 12 bases had no gene match. Using reference TRBV7-2 and TRBJ2-5 for the parts outside the CDR3, the full variable domain is GAGVSQSPSNKVTEKGKDVELRCDPISGHTALYWYRQSLGQGLEFLIYFQGNSAPDKSGLPSDRFSAERTGGSVSTLTIQRTQQEDSAVYLCASSQRGAGGGETQYFGPGTRLLVL.